The present TCR beta chain was sequenced within a study of T cell responses to AZD1222 COVID-19 vaccine. General study results and limits: Among the donors, most were white British and more were female, and clonal diversity was possibly underestimated. Spike regions recognized by vaccine-associated CD4 TCRs spanned the protein, led by 160-218 and 743-854. A reported finding is that nearly half of spike-specific TCRs target unmutated variant regions. No repertoire was sampled before or during the peak T cell response, only after it.

Germline values: CDR1 SNHLY, CDR2 FYNNEI. CDR3 length: 14 amino acids. V shed 6 bases, J shed 7 bases, and the junction held 8 bases outside the gene matches. The assay was immunoSEQ multiplex PCR, and TCRdb's table has in-frame clones only and misses some. The table records roughly 130,000 clones, more than 70% of them present only once. As concerns this clone: Its antigen is not known.

This sample comprised peripheral blood, obtained on day 0 of AZD1222 vaccination. This receptor was obtained from an adult in good health. The chain is built from TRBV2 and TRBJ2-7, with 11 bases that match TRBD1. CDR3: CASRLGQGADEQYF. CDR3 in DNA: TGTGCCAGCAGACTCGGACAGGGGGCGGATGAGCAGTACTTC.